This T cell receptor (beta chain) came from a study of blood T cell repertoires in COVID-19. This CDR3 is 15 amino acids long. Germline lookup yields CDR1 SNHLY and CDR2 FYNNEI. V gave up 5 bases and J gave up 8 bases, with 21 bases separating them. The repertoire was sequenced with immunoSEQ multiplex PCR; TCRdb's copy has only in-frame clones and lacks some. Here the sample spans about 250,000 clones, about nine tenths being singletons. Two negative PCRs, clearance, or symptom resolution had been documented for recovered Cohort 3 donors. The receptor was isolated from a woman aged 45-60 years who had recovered from COVID-19. The chain recombines TRBV2 with TRBJ1-2, with D possibly matching TRBD1 (6 bases). The sample consisted of PBMCs or T cells enriched from blood (not recorded which). This CDR3 reads CASSIEGGASGGYTF. CDR3 DNA sequence: TGTGCCAGCAGTATTGAGGGGGGGGCAAGTGGAGGCTACACCTTC.